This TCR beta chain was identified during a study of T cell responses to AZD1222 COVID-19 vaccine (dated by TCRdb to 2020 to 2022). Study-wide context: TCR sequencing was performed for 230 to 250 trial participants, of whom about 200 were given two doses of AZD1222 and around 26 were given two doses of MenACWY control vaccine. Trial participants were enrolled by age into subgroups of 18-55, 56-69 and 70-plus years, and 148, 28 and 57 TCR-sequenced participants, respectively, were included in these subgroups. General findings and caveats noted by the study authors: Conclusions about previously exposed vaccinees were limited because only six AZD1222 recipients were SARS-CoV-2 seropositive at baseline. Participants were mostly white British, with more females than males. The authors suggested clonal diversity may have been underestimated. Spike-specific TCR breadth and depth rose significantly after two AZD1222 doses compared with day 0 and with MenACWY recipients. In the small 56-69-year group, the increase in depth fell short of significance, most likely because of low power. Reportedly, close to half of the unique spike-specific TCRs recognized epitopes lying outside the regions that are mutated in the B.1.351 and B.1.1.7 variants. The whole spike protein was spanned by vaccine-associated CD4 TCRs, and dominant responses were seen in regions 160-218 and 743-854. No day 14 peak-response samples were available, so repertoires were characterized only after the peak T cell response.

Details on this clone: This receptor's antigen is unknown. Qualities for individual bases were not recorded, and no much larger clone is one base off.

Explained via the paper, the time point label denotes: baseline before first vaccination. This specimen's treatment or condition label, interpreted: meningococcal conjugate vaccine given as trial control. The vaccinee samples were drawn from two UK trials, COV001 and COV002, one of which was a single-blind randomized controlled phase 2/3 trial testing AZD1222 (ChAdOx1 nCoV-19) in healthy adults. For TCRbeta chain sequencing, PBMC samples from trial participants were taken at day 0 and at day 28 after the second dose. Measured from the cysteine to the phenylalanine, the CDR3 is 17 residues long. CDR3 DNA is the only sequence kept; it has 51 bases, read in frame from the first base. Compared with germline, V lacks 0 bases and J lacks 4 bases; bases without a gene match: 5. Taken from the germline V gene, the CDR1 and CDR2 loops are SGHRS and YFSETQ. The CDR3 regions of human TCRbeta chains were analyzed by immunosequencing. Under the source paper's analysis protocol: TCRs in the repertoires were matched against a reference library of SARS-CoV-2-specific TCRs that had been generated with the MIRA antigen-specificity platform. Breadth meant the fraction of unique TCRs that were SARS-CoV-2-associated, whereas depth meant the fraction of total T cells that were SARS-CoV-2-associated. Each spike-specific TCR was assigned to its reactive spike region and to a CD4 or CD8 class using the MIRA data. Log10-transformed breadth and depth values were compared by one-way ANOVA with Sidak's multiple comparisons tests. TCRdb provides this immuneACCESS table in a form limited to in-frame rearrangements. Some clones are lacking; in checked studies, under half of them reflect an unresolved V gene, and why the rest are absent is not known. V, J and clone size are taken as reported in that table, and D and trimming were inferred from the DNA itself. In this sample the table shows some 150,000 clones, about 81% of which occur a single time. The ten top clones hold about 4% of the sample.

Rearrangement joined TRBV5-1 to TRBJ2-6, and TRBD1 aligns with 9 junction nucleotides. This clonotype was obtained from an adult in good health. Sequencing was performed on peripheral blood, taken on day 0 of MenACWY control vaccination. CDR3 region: CASSLVGTGSGANVLTF. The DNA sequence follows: TGCGCCAGCAGCTTGGTCGGGACAGGGAGCGGGGCCAACGTCCTGACTTTC. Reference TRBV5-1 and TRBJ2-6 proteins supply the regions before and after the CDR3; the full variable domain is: KAGVTQTPRYLIKTRGQQVTLSCSPISGHRSVSWYQQTPGQGLQFLFEYFSETQRNKGNFPGRFSGRQFSNSRSEMNVSTLELGDSALYLCASSLVGTGSGANVLTFGAGSRLTVL.